This T cell receptor beta chain was retrieved from a study of blood T cell repertoires in COVID-19. Study as a whole: The United States, Italy and Spain provided the acute and convalescent COVID-19 samples.

V was shortened by 4 bases and J by 2 bases, with 11 bases between the two germline ends. Looked up from germline, CDR1 is SGHTS and CDR2 is YDEGEE. CDR3 length: 14 amino acids. Libraries were prepared by immunoSEQ multiplex PCR; TCRdb keeps only in-frame clonotypes and omits some of them. Among roughly 380,000 clones listed, approximately 91% were seen once. This chain joins TRBV5-8 and TRBJ2-3, with TRBD2 as a possible D gene (6 bases). The receptor comes from a woman aged 30 to 39 who had been exposed to COVID-19. Sequenced input: PBMCs or T cells enriched from blood (not recorded which). The CDR3 nucleotides are TGTGCCAGCAGCCCTGGGACTTTCACAGATACGCAGTATTTT. It yields the protein CASSPGTFTDTQYF.